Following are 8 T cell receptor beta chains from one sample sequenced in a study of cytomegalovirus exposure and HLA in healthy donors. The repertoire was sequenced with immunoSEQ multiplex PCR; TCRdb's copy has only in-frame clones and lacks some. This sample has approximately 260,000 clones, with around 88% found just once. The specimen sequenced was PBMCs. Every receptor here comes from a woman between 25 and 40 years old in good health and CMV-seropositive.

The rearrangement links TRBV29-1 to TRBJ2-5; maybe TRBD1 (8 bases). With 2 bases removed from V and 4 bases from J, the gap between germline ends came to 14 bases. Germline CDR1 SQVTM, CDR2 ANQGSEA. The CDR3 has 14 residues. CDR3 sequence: CSVERQGRAETQYF. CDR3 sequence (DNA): TGCAGCGTTGAACGACAGGGGAGGGCAGAGACCCAGTACTTC.

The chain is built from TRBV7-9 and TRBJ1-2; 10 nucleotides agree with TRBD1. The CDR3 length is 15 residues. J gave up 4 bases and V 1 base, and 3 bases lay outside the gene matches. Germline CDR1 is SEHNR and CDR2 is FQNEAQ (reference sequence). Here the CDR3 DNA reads TGTGCCAGCAGCTTAGGGGACAGGGGTATCTATGGCTACACCTTC. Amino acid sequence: CASSLGDRGIYGYTF.

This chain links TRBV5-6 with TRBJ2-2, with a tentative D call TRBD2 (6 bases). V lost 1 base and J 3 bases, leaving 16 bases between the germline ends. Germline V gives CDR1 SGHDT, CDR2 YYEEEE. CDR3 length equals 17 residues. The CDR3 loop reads CASSLPGTWGDTGELFF. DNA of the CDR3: TGTGCCAGCAGCTTGCCCGGGACTTGGGGCGACACCGGGGAGCTGTTTTTT.

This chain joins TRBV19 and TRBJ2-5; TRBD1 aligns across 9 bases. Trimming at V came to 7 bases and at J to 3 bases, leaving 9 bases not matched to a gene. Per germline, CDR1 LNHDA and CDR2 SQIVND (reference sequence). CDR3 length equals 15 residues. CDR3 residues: CASKKKGQGKETQYF. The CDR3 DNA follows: TGTGCCAGTAAGAAGAAAGGACAGGGGAAAGAGACCCAGTACTTC.

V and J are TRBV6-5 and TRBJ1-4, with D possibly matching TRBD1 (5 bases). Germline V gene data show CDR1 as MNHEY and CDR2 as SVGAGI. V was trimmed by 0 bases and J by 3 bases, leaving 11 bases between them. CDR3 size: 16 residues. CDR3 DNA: TGTGCCAGCAGTTACTCGGGGCTCGACCCTAATGAAAAACTGTTTTTT. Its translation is CASSYSGLDPNEKLFF.

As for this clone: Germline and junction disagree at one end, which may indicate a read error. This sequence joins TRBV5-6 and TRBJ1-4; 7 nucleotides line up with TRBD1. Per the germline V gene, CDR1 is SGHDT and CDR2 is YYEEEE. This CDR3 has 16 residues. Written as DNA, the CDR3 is TGTGCCAGCAGTTTGGCAGGGACAGTGGAGAAGGAAAAACTGTTTTTT. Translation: CASSLAGTVEKEKLFF.

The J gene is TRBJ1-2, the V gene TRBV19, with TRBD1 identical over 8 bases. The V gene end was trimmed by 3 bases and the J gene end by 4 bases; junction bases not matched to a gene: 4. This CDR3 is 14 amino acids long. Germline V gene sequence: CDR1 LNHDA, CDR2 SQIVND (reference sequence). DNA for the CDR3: TGTGCCAGTAGTATTCCCGGGACAGGCTATGGCTACACCTTC. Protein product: CASSIPGTGYGYTF.

Here the CDR3 DNA reads TGTGCCTGGAAAGGACTACGGGACACCGGGGAGCTGTTTTTT. It translates to CAWKGLRDTGELFF. The V call is TRBV30, the J call TRBJ2-2, with a possible D match to TRBD2 (6 bases). CDR3 length equals 14 residues. The ends were cut back, 4 bases at V and 3 bases at J, with 12 bases in the middle. From germline, CDR1 is GTSNPN and CDR2 SVGIG (reference sequence). Together with reference TRBV30 and TRBJ2-2, the CDR3 gives the full variable domain: SQTIHQWPATLVQPVGSPLSLECTVEGTSNPNLYWYRQAAGRGLQLLFYSVGIGQISSEVPQNLSASRPQDRQFILSSKKLLLSDSGFYLCAWKGLRDTGELFFGEGSRLTVL.